The 29 T cell receptor beta chains presented below share a single source sample, sequenced in a study of identical twins. TCRdb re-analysed the 5' RACE reads in MiXCR, keeping a single row per CDR3 protein. This table has 1.5 million to 2 million distinct CDR3 sequences, under 35% appearing once. The sample taken for sequencing was cord blood. The receptors shown here come from a newborn girl in good health.

V is TRBV5-1 and J is TRBJ2-4; TRBD2 aligns across 7 bases. Germline trimming cut 0 bases from V and 13 bases from J; bases unmatched to any gene: 10. CDR3 length: 14 amino acids. Germline V gene lookup returns CDR1 SGHRS and CDR2 YFSETQ. This CDR3 is CASSLVAGAKEQYF. CDR3 sequence (DNA): TGCGCCAGCAGCTTGGTTGCGGGAGCTAAAGAGCAGTACTTC.

The sample holds a few counts of this clonotype. In DNA, the CDR3 is TGTGCCAGCAGGCTTACAGCGGACACTGAAGCTTTCTTT. Translated, it gives CASRLTADTEAFF. V gene TRBV14 combines with J gene TRBJ1-1; D is unclear. The CDR3 has 13 amino acids. Germline V CDR1 and CDR2: SGHDN, FVKESK. V dropped 6 bases and J dropped 3 bases, with 11 bases sitting between them.

This clonotype appeared a few times. V is TRBV3-1 and J is TRBJ2-3, with 11 positions matching TRBD2. The CDR3 is 14 amino acids. The V segment lost 8 bases and the J segment 2 bases; nucleotides outside the gene matches: 3. Germline CDR1 LGHDT, CDR2 YNNKEL (reference sequence). Here the CDR3 reads CASGLAGPTDTQYF. In DNA form, the CDR3 reads TGTGCCAGCGGACTAGCGGGCCCCACAGATACGCAGTATTTT.

The chain carries TRBV7-9 and TRBJ1-2; D might be TRBD1 (5 bases). V lost 4 bases and J 1 base, leaving 13 bases between the germline ends. This CDR3 spans 15 amino acids. Germline V gene sequence: CDR1 SEHNR, CDR2 FQNEAQ (reference sequence). The DNA for the CDR3 is TGTGCCAGCAGCTCCCCCGGACAACATAACTATGGCTACACCTTC. Its protein is CASSSPGQHNYGYTF.

This clonotype was seen at least ten times. The genes are TRBV10-3 and TRBJ2-7, with TRBD2 as a possible D gene (6 bases). Trimming removed 5 bases from V and 0 bases from J, with 14 bases in between. The CDR3 is 15 amino acids. CDR1 ENHRY and CDR2 SYGVKD come from the germline V gene. CDR3 amino acids: CAISLTSNRSYEQYF. The CDR3, as DNA: TGTGCCATCAGTCTCACTAGCAACCGCTCCTACGAGCAGTACTTC.

The chain carries TRBV7-7 and TRBJ2-1; 10 nucleotides match TRBD1. CDR3 length: 17 amino acids. After removal of 3 bases from V and 4 bases from J, the junction contained 9 bases not matched to a gene. CDR1 is SSHAT and CDR2 is FNYEAQ in the germline V gene (reference sequence). CDR3 DNA sequence: TGTGCCAGCAGCTTGATGCCCCCGGGACAGGGGTACAATGAGCAGTTCTTC. Residues: CASSLMPPGQGYNEQFF.

This rearrangement joins TRBV20-1 to TRBJ2-1; 9 bases map to TRBD2. Germline V gives CDR1 DFQATT, CDR2 SNEGSKA (reference sequence). The CDR3 runs 17 residues. V gave up 2 bases and J gave up 2 bases; unmatched junction bases: 10. The CDR3, as DNA: TGCAGTGCTAGATACCCAGCGGGAGGAAGGGCCTACAATGAGCAGTTCTTC. It codes for CSARYPAGGRAYNEQFF.

The J gene is TRBJ2-5, the V gene TRBV5-1, with D perhaps assigned TRBD1 or TRBD2 (5 bases each). Looked up from germline, CDR1 is SGHRS and CDR2 is YFSETQ. The CDR3 is 11 residues long. The ends were cut back, 10 bases at V and 7 bases at J, with 14 bases in the middle. The CDR3 is CAREKRGTQYF. In DNA, the CDR3 is TGCGCCCGCGAAAAGAGGGGGACCCAGTACTTC. The full variable domain, in which reference TRBV5-1 and TRBJ2-5 provide the parts outside the CDR3, is KAGVTQTPRYLIKTRGQQVTLSCSPISGHRSVSWYQQTPGQGLQFLFEYFSETQRNKGNFPGRFSGRQFSNSRSEMNVSTLELGDSALYLCAREKRGTQYFGPGTRLLVL.

This clonotype has more than one count but fewer than ten. The rearrangement uses TRBV20-1 and TRBJ2-7; D is unclear. The ends were cut back, 5 bases at V and 3 bases at J, with 17 bases in the middle. Germline loops: CDR1 DFQATT, CDR2 SNEGSKA (reference sequence). This CDR3 contains 14 residues. The CDR3 nucleotides are TGCAGTGCTCAAAGACCACAACCCGGCTACGAGCAGTACTTC. Its translation: CSAQRPQPGYEQYF.

The chain has TRBV13 and TRBJ2-5; D gene uncertain. The J call may be mistaken, given a closer DNA end match to TRBJ2-7. The CDR3 extends over 15 amino acids. Germline V gene data show CDR1 as PRHDT and CDR2 as FYEKMQ (reference sequence). CDR3 nucleotides: TGTGCCAGCAGGTTTCATTCAGTTTCGGTCCACGAGCAGTACTTC. It translates to CASRFHSVSVHEQYF.

The CDR3 DNA reads as TGTGCCAGCAGCCAACGGGACACCCTCAATCAGCCCCAGCATTTT. Protein product: CASSQRDTLNQPQHF. The chain has TRBV12-3 or TRBV12-4 and TRBJ1-5, with D perhaps TRBD1 (6 bases). This CDR3 comprises 15 residues. Between the trimmed V and J ends, which lost 6 bases and 3 bases, there was a span of 15 bases.

This clonotype was recorded many times. This rearrangement joins TRBV29-1 to TRBJ2-3; no definite D call. Germline CDR1 reads SQVTM; CDR2 reads ANQGSEA. Trimming took 4 bases from V and 0 from J, leaving 11 bases between them. CDR3 length: 14 amino acids. The CDR3 nucleotides are TGCAGCGTTGCTGTATTAGGGAGCACAGATACGCAGTATTTT. It encodes CSVAVLGSTDTQYF.

This clonotype has more than one count but fewer than ten. The chain carries TRBV2 and TRBJ1-1; D gene ambiguous. V lost 3 bases to trimming and J lost 0 bases, with 17 bases between them. This CDR3 spans 17 amino acids. Per the germline V gene, CDR1 is SNHLY and CDR2 is FYNNEI. The CDR3 here is CASSDGGVGLLNTEAFF. The CDR3 nucleotides are TGTGCCAGCAGTGACGGAGGAGTAGGCCTCCTGAACACTGAAGCTTTCTTT.

This clonotype was observed at least ten times. The chain uses TRBV29-1 and TRBJ2-1; no firm D call. Deletions cut 1 base from V and 4 bases from J, with 8 bases between. The CDR3 is 13 amino acids. The germline V gene encodes CDR1 SQVTM and CDR2 ANQGSEA. In DNA, the CDR3 is TGCAGCGTTGAAGGGGCTTTTTACAATGAGCAGTTCTTC. Translation: CSVEGAFYNEQFF.

This clonotype was observed many times. The CDR3 loop reads CASSSSGGEQYF. The CDR3 coding sequence is TGTGCCAGCAGTTCAAGCGGGGGCGAGCAGTACTTC. The chain recombines TRBV6-5 with TRBJ2-7; 8 nucleotides line up with TRBD2. V shed 4 bases, J shed 6 bases, and the junction held 2 bases outside the gene matches. This CDR3 is 12 amino acids long. The V gene's germline CDR1 is MNHEY and CDR2 SVGAGI.

A few counts support this clonotype. The chain has TRBV14 and TRBJ2-7; D not certain. Germline lookup yields CDR1 SGHDN and CDR2 FVKESK. The CDR3 is 14 amino acids. V was cut by 1 base and J by 3 bases, with 10 bases left in between. Here the CDR3 reads CASSQVGNLYEQYF. Here the CDR3 DNA reads TGTGCCAGCAGCCAAGTGGGGAACCTCTACGAGCAGTACTTC. Together with reference TRBV14 and TRBJ2-7, the CDR3 gives the full variable domain: EAGVTQFPSHSVIEKGQTVTLRCDPISGHDNLYWYRRVMGKEIKFLLHFVKESKQDESGMPNNRFLAERTGGTYSTLKVQPAELEDSGVYFCASSQVGNLYEQYFGPGTRLTVT.

This clonotype was counted a single time. The genes are TRBV2 and TRBJ1-1; the match to TRBD1 covers 7 bases. There are 18 residues in the CDR3. Germline V gene lookup returns CDR1 SNHLY and CDR2 FYNNEI. Trimming took 7 bases from V and 0 from J; bases not matched to a gene: 17. The CDR3 DNA reads TGTGCCAGCACAAAGCAGGGGGGGGCGAATCTTTTGAACACTGAAGCTTTCTTT. Encoded protein: CASTKQGGANLLNTEAFF.

The CDR3, as DNA: TGTGCCAGCAGCCAGGGGGCGCGTACCTACGAGCAGTACTTC. The encoded protein is CASSQGARTYEQYF. V usage is TRBV3-1 and J usage is TRBJ2-1; weak D call: TRBD1 (6 bases). Judging by the DNA end, TRBJ2-7 fits better; the J call may be wrong. The CDR3 covers 14 residues. Germline-derived CDR1 and CDR2 are LGHDT and YNNKEL (reference sequence).

This sequence joins TRBV2 and TRBJ1-5; D unclear. The V and J ends lost 3 bases and 0 bases respectively, with 9 bases between them. Germline V gene lookup returns CDR1 SNHLY and CDR2 FYNNEI. This CDR3 is built from 15 residues. The CDR3 DNA follows: TGTGCCAGCAGTGATAACAGTCTTAGCAATCAGCCCCAGCATTTT. Encoded protein: CASSDNSLSNQPQHF.

V and J are TRBV5-1 and TRBJ1-3; no clear D. The CDR3 is 16 amino acids. In germline, CDR1 is SGHRS, CDR2 YFSETQ. Trimming cost V 0 bases and J 0 bases, with 10 bases left between them. This CDR3 is CASSLGLSFSGNTIYF. CDR3 nucleotide sequence: TGCGCCAGCAGCTTGGGCTTGTCTTTCTCTGGAAACACCATATATTTT.

The chain is built from TRBV20-1 and TRBJ2-7; the D gene could be TRBD1 or TRBD2 (5 bases each). V was cut by 6 bases and J by 0 bases, with 15 bases left in between. The CDR3 spans 14 residues. The germline CDR1 and CDR2 sequences are DFQATT and SNEGSKA (reference sequence). The CDR3 here is CSAVIPGTSYEQYF. CDR3 sequence (DNA): TGCAGTGCGGTAATCCCCGGGACCTCCTACGAGCAGTACTTC.

The chain couples TRBV7-9 to TRBJ2-5, with 7 bases fitting TRBD2. Germline trimming cut 5 bases from V and 11 bases from J; bases unmatched to any gene: 17. Germline CDR1 and CDR2: SEHNR and FQNEAQ (reference sequence). The CDR3 is 15 residues long. In DNA form, the CDR3 reads TGTGCCAGCAGCCCGACGATTGGGAGGGGCAATGAGCAGTACTTC. This sequence encodes CASSPTIGRGNEQYF.

Notes on this clonotype: At one of its ends the junction is not consistent with the germline gene, which may arise from a read error. The rearrangement uses TRBV7-9 and TRBJ1-6; D remains ambiguous. Germline-derived CDR1 and CDR2 are SEHNR and FQNEAQ (reference sequence). This CDR3 has 11 residues. DNA for the CDR3: TGTTCCAGCAGGATTTATTCACCCCTCCACTTT. Its translation is CSSRIYSPLHF.

This clonotype was observed at least ten times. The V gene is TRBV7-2, the J gene TRBJ1-2, with TRBD1 as a possible D gene (6 bases). Germline assignment: CDR1 SGHTA and CDR2 FQGNSA. Trimming stripped 7 bases from V and 2 bases from J, with 8 bases between. This CDR3 is built from 12 residues. CDR3 sequence: CASKGTNYGYTF. The DNA of the CDR3 is TGTGCCAGCAAAGGGACAAACTATGGCTACACCTTC.

This chain links TRBV25-1 with TRBJ2-5; possibly TRBD2 for D (5 bases). CDR3 length: 15 amino acids. The V gene's germline CDR1 is MGHDK and CDR2 SYGVNS. The V end was cut by 1 base, the J end by 5 bases, with 14 bases between. The CDR3 DNA sequence: TGTGCCAGCAGTGAATCCGAGGGATATCATGAGACCCAGTACTTC. This gives the protein CASSESEGYHETQYF.

The V and J genes are TRBV29-1 and TRBJ2-5, with D possibly being TRBD1 (5 bases). Germline CDR1 and CDR2: SQVTM and ANQGSEA. The CDR3 is 12 residues long. The V and J ends lost 4 bases and 5 bases respectively, with 11 bases between them. CDR3 protein: CSVGRQQETQYF. The CDR3 region has the DNA TGCAGCGTTGGTCGACAGCAGGAGACCCAGTACTTC.

V gene TRBV7-2 combines with J gene TRBJ2-3, with 7 bases lining up with TRBD2. Per the germline V gene, CDR1 is SGHTA and CDR2 is FQGNSA. CDR3 length equals 16 residues. V lost 0 bases to trimming and J lost 2 bases; unmatched junction nucleotides: 5. The CDR3 sequence: CASSLARRGYTDTQYF. The DNA for the CDR3 is TGTGCCAGCAGCTTAGCGAGGCGGGGGTACACAGATACGCAGTATTTT.

This clonotype occurred many times. V gene TRBV5-1 combines with J gene TRBJ1-2, with TRBD1 identical over 8 bases. Germline CDR1 and CDR2: SGHRS and YFSETQ. Trimming cost V 1 base and J 2 bases; bases outside gene matches: 4. The CDR3 covers 15 residues. The CDR3: CASSLRTGSNYGYTF. The DNA for the CDR3 is TGCGCCAGCAGCTTGCGGACAGGGTCAAACTATGGCTACACCTTC.

This chain joins TRBV11-2 and TRBJ1-6; 7 nucleotides agree with TRBD1. CDR1 SGHAT and CDR2 FQNNGV come from the germline V gene. This CDR3 comprises 15 residues. With 3 bases clipped from V and 11 bases from J, the junction kept 10 bases outside the gene matches. This chain's CDR3 is CASSFSLGTDPPLHF. The CDR3 DNA follows: TGTGCCAGCAGCTTTTCCCTCGGGACAGACCCACCCCTCCACTTT.